This TCR beta chain was documented in a study of cytomegalovirus exposure and HLA in healthy donors. Study overall: For the 300 to 450 genotyped donors, 81% fell within the Caucasian-associated ancestry cluster.

This clone occurred a few times. The target antigen is unknown. Broader study findings: Most sequenced TCRs were rare (though some public TCRs occurred in many donors). Later work found that TCR association rates differed between HLA loci; DRB1 had the most and HLA-C the fewest.

This PCR relied on a set of 60 Vbeta primers and 13 Jbeta primers. Sequencing was performed with immunoSEQ multiplex PCR; in TCRdb, only in-frame clones are kept and a portion is missing. The table shows 180,000 or so clones, with over 65% occurring only once. Germline CDR1 SGHVS, CDR2 FQNEAQ. J gave up 4 bases and V 4 bases, and 5 bases lay outside the gene matches. The CDR3 has 15 residues. The sequence derives from a woman aged 55-75 years in good health and CMV-seropositive. The sample taken for sequencing was PBMCs. The V and J genes are TRBV7-8 and TRBJ2-1, with 9 bases matching TRBD1. The chain's CDR3 is CASSSGTGIYNEQFF. CDR3 nucleotides: TGTGCCAGCAGCTCCGGGACAGGGATTTACAATGAGCAGTTCTTC.